The 4 T cell receptor beta chains given below trace back to one sample, sequenced in a study of CD8+CD57+ T cells in acquired aplastic anemia. TCR beta VDJ and CDR3 profiling used genomic DNA as template. TCRdb used MiXCR to reprocess the reads, holding one entry per CDR3 protein. The repertoire holds fewer than 250,000 distinct CDR3 sequences, with around 50% as singletons. Sequencing was performed on sorted CD4+, CD8+, or CD8+CD57+ T cells (not recorded which) from PBMCs. The receptors stem from a human donor in good health, serving as a control.

The CDR3 is CASSLGGRLLGANVLTF. In DNA, the CDR3 is TGTGCCAGCAGCTTAGGGGGACGACTCCTAGGGGCCAACGTCCTGACTTTC. The chain recombines TRBV7-9 with TRBJ2-6; tentatively, D is TRBD1 or TRBD2 (5 bases each). In germline, CDR1 is SEHNR, CDR2 FQNEAQ (reference sequence). The V end was cut by 1 base, the J end by 4 bases, with 14 bases between. The CDR3 contains 17 residues.

The chain uses TRBV11-2 and TRBJ1-1; 9 positions agree with TRBD1. CDR1 is SGHAT, CDR2 FQNNGV, per germline. The trim removed 5 bases at V and 1 base at J, leaving 8 bases unmatched. The CDR3 contains 16 residues. The CDR3 DNA is TGTGCCAGCAGCCTTCGGGGGACAGGGCGGAACACTGAAGCTTTCTTT. Its protein product is CASSLRGTGRNTEAFF.

At least ten counts were recorded for this clonotype. The chain combines TRBV11-3 with TRBJ2-3; D assignment may be TRBD1 or TRBD2 (5 bases each). This CDR3 comprises 15 residues. CDR1 SGHNT and CDR2 YENEEA come from the germline V gene. Between the trimmed V and J ends, which lost 4 bases and 0 bases, there was a span of 11 bases. The CDR3 here is CASSSGTASTDTQYF. CDR3 sequence (DNA): TGTGCCAGCAGCTCCGGGACGGCAAGCACAGATACGCAGTATTTT.

The chain recombines TRBV7-2 with TRBJ2-2; possibly TRBD1 for D (5 bases). CDR3 length: 18 amino acids. Per germline, CDR1 SGHTA and CDR2 FQGNSA. V shed 2 bases and J shed 2 bases, with 18 bases lying between them. DNA of the CDR3: TGTGCCAGCAGCTTACCCCCCGGCGACAGCCTCAACACCGGGGAGCTGTTTTTT. Translated: CASSLPPGDSLNTGELFF.